Included here is one TCR beta chain sequence, with context. Its antigen is unidentified. Samples came from healthy bone marrow donors. The data are from a study of cytomegalovirus exposure and HLA in healthy donors. Overall study results and limits: Being productive about 87% or about 30% of the time was typical of most TCR beta V segments in an earlier analysis. Researchers catalogued roughly 170 TCR beta chains as cytomegalovirus-associated. Usually a TCR sequence was rare, but some public TCRs were found in many donors.

Researchers ran the PCR with 60 Vbeta and 13 Jbeta primers. The protocol was immunoSEQ multiplex PCR, while the TCRdb copy is restricted to in-frame clones and leaves out a portion. The sample includes about 150,000 clones, roughly 73% of them seen just once. Germline-derived CDR1 and CDR2 are SEHNR and FQNEAQ (reference sequence). The CDR3 is made up of 13 amino acids. Trimming at V came to 7 bases and at J to 8 bases, leaving 8 bases not matched to a gene. The sequence came from a male donor in good health and CMV-seronegative. The sample comprised PBMCs. The chain has TRBV7-9 and TRBJ2-1; 7 bases are shared with TRBD2. CDR3 residues: CASTGGREDEQFF. As DNA, the CDR3 is TGTGCCAGCACCGGAGGGAGGGAGGATGAGCAGTTCTTC.